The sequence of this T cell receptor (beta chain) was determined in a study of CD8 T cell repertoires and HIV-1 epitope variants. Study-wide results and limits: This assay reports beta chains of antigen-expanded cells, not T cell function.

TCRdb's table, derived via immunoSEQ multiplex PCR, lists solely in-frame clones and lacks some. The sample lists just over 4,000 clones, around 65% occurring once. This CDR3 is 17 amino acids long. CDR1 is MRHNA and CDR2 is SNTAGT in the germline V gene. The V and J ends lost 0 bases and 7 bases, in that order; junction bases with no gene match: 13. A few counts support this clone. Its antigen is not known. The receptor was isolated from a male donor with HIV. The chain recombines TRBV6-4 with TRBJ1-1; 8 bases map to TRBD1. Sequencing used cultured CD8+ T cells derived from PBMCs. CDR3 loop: CASSDSRVTEGTGEAFF. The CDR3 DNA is TGTGCCAGCAGTGACTCGAGGGTTACAGAAGGGACAGGTGAAGCTTTCTTT.